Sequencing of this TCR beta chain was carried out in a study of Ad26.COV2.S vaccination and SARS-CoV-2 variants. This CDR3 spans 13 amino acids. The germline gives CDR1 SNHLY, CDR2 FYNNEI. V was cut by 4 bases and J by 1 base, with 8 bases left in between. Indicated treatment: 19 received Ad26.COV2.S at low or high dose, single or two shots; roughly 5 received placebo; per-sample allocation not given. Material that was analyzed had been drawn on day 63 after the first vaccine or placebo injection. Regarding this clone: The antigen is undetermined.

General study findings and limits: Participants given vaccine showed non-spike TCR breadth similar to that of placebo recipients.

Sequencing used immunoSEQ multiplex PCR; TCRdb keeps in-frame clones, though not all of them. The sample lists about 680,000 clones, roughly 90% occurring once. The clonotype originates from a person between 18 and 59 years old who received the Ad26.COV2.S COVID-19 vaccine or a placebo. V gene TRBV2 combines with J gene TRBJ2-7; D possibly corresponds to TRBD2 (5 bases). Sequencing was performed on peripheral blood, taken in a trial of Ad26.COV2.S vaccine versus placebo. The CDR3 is CASSARESYEQYF. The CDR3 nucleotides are TGTGCCAGCAGTGCTAGGGAGTCCTACGAGCAGTACTTC. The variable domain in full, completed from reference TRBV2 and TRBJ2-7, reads EPEVTQTPSHQVTQMGQEVILRCVPISNHLYFYWYRQILGQKVEFLVSFYNNEISEKSEIFDDQFSVERPDGSNFTLKIRSTKLEDSAMYFCASSARESYEQYFGPGTRLTVT.